This T cell receptor (beta chain) was documented in a study of molecular identifiers for immune sequencing clone quantification. The length of the CDR3 is 16 residues. J was trimmed by 2 bases and V by 5 bases; bases with no gene match: 9. The study, taken as a whole, reports: Beyond 20 RNA copies, clones held over 99% of effector molecules, compared with under 1% in naive cells.

As previously described, bulk TCR libraries were made using listed TCR primers. TCRdb ran MiXCR on the PCR reads and lists one entry per CDR3 protein. The top ten hold about 0.81% of the sample, which has 300,000 to 400,000 distinct CDR3 sequences, about a fifth seen once. This clonotype was seen many times. The antigen is not known. Sorting recovered naive CD8 T cells on a CD8+CD4-CCR7+CD45RA+ profile. V usage is TRBV12-3 or TRBV12-4 and J usage is TRBJ2-5, with 9 bases matching TRBD1. The sample consisted of naive CD8+ T cells from blood, with Jurkat cell RNA spiked in. Subset here: FACS-sorted CD8+CD4-CCR7+CD45RA+ naive T cells. The source is a human donor in good health. Some libraries in this study had Jurkat cell RNA spiked in. CDR3 sequence reads: CASSPDFGTGQETQYF. The CDR3 DNA sequence: TGTGCCAGCAGTCCTGATTTTGGGACAGGGCAAGAGACCCAGTACTTC.